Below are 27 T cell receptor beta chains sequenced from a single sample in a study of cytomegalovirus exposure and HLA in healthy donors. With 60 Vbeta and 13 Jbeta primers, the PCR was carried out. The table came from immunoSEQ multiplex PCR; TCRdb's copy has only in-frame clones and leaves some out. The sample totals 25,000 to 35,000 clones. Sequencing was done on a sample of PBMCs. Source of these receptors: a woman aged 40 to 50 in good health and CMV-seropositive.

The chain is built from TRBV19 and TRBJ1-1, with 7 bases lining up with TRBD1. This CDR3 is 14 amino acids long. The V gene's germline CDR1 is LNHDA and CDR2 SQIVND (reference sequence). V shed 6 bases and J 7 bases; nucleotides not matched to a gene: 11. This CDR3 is CASSDRGRVNEAFF. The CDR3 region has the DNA TGTGCCAGTAGCGATAGGGGGCGGGTCAATGAAGCTTTCTTT.

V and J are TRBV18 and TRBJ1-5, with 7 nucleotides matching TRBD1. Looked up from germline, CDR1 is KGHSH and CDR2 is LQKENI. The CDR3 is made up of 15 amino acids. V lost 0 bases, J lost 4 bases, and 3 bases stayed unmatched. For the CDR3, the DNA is TGTGCCAGCTCACCACCGCAACAGGGGAATCAGCCCCAGCATTTT. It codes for CASSPPQQGNQPQHF.

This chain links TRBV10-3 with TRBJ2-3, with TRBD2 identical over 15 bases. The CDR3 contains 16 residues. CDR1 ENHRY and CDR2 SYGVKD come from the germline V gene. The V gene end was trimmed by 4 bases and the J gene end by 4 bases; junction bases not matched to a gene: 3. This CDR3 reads CAISVGLAGGSDTQYF. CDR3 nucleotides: TGTGCCATCAGTGTGGGACTAGCGGGAGGATCAGATACGCAGTATTTT.

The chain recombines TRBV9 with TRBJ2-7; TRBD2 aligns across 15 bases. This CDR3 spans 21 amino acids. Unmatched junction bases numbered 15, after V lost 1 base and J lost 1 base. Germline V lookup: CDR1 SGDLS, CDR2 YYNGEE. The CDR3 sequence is CASSVKPGLAGGRGGSYEQYF. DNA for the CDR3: TGTGCCAGCAGCGTAAAGCCGGGACTAGCGGGAGGACGGGGAGGGTCCTACGAGCAGTACTTC.

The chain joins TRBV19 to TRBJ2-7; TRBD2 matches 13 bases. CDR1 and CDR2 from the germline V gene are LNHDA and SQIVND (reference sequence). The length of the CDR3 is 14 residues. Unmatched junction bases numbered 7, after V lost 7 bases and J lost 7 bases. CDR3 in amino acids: CASKWTSGSWEQYF. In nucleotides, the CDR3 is TGTGCCAGTAAGTGGACTAGCGGGAGCTGGGAGCAGTACTTC.

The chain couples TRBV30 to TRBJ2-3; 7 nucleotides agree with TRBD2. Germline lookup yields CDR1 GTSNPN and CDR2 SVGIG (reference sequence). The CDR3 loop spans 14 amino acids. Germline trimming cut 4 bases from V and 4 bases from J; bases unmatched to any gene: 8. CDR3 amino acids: CAWNVGGPADTQYF. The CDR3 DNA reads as TGTGCCTGGAACGTGGGAGGGCCCGCAGATACGCAGTATTTT.

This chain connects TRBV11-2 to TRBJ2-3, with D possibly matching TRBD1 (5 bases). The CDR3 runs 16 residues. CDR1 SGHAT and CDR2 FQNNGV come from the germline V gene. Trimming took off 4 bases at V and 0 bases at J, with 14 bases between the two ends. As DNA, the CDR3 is TGTGCCAGCAGCTCCTTCAGGGTATCTAGCACAGATACGCAGTATTTT. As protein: CASSSFRVSSTDTQYF. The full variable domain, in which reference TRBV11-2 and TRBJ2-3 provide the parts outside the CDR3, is EAGVAQSPRYKIIEKRQSVAFWCNPISGHATLYWYQQILGQGPKLLIQFQNNGVVDDSQLPKDRFSAERLKGVDSTLKIQPAKLEDSAVYLCASSSFRVSSTDTQYFGPGTRLTVL.

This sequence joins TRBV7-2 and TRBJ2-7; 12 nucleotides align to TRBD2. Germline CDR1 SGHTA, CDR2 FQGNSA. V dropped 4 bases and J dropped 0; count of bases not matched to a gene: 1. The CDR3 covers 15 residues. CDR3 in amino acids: CASSSTSGGSYEQYF. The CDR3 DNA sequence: TGTGCCAGCAGCTCGACTAGCGGGGGCTCCTACGAGCAGTACTTC.

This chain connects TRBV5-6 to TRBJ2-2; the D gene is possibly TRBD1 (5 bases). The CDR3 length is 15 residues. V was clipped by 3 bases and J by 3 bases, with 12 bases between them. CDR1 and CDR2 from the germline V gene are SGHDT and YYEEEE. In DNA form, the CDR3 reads TGTGCCAGCAGCTCGTGGAAAGGGGACACCGGGGAGCTGTTTTTT. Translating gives CASSSWKGDTGELFF. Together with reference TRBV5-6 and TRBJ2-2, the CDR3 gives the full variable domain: DAGVTQSPTHLIKTRGQQVTLRCSPKSGHDTVSWYQQALGQGPQFIFQYYEEEERQRGNFPDRFSGHQFPNYSSELNVNALLLGDSALYLCASSSWKGDTGELFFGEGSRLTVL.

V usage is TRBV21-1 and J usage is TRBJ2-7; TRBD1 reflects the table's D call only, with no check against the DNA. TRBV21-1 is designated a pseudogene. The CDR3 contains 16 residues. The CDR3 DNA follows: TGTGCCAGCAGCAAGGCCCTTCTTTCTCGTTCCTACGAGCAGTACTTC. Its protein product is CASSKALLSRSYEQYF.

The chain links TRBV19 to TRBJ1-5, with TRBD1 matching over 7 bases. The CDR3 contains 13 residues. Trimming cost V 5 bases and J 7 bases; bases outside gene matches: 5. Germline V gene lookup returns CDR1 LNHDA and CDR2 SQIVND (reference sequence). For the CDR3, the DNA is TGTGCCAGTAGTGGAACAGGGGACCAGCCCCAGCATTTT. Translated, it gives CASSGTGDQPQHF. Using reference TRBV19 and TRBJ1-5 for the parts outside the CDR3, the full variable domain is DGGITQSPKYLFRKEGQNVTLSCEQNLNHDAMYWYRQDPGQGLRLIYYSQIVNDFQKGDIAEGYSVSREKKESFPLTVTSAQKNPTAFYLCASSGTGDQPQHFGDGTRLSIL.

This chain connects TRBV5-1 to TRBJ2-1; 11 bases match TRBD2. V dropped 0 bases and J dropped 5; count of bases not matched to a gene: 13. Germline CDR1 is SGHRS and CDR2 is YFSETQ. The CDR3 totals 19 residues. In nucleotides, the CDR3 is TGCGCCAGCAGCTTGGATTTCACTAGCGGGAGAAAACGTGACAATGAGCAGTTCTTC. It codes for CASSLDFTSGRKRDNEQFF.

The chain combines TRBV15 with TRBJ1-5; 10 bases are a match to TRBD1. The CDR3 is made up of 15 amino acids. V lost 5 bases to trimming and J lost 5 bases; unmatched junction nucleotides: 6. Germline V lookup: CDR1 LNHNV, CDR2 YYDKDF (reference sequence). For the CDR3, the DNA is TGTGCCACCAGCGCCTGGGACAGGGGTGATCAGCCCCAGCATTTT. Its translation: CATSAWDRGDQPQHF.

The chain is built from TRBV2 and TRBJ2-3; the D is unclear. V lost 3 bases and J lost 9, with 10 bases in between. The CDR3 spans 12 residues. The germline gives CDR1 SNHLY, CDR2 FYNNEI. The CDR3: CASSERRETQYF. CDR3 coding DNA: TGTGCCAGCAGTGAGAGGAGAGAGACGCAGTATTTT.

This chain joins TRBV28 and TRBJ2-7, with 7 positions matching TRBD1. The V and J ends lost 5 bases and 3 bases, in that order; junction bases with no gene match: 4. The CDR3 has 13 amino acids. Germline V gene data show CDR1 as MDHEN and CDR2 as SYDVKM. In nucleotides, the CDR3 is TGTGCCAGCAGTCGGGACAGAGGCTACGAGCAGTACTTC. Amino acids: CASSRDRGYEQYF.

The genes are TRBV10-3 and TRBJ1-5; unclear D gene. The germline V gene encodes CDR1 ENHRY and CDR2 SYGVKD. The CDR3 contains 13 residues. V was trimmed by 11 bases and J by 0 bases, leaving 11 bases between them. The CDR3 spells CAVSVDSNQPQHF. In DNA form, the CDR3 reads TGTGCCGTTTCGGTTGATAGCAATCAGCCCCAGCATTTT.

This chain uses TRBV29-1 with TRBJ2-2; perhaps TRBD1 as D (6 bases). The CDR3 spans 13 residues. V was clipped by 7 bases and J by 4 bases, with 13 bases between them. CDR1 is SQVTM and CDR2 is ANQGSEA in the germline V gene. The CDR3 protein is CSGTQGSTGELFF. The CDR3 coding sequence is TGCAGCGGTACACAGGGATCCACCGGGGAGCTGTTTTTT.

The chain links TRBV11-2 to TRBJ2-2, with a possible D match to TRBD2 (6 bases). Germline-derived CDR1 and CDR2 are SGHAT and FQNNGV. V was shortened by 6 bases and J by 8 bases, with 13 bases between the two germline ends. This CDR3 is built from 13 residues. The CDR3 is CASREGLRGELFF. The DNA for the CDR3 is TGTGCCAGCAGGGAGGGCCTCAGAGGGGAGCTGTTTTTT.

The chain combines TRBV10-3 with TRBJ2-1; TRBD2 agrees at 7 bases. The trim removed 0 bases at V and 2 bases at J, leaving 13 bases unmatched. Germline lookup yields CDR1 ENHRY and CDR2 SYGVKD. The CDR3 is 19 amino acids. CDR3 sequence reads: CAISESPRGLAGAYNEQFF. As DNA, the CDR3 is TGTGCCATCAGTGAGTCCCCGCGTGGTCTGGCGGGGGCCTACAATGAGCAGTTCTTC.

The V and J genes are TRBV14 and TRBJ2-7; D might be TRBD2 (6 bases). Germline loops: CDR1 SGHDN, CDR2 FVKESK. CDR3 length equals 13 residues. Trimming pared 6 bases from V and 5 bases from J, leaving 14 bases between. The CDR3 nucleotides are TGTGCCAGCAGAGGAGGGGCACTTCACGAGCAGTACTTC. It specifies CASRGGALHEQYF.

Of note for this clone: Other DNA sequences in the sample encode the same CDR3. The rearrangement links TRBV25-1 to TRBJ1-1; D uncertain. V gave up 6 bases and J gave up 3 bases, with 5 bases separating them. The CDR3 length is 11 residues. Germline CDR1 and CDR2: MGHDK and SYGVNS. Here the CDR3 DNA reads TGTGCCAGCAGCGACTACACTGAAGCTTTCTTT. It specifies CASSDYTEAFF.

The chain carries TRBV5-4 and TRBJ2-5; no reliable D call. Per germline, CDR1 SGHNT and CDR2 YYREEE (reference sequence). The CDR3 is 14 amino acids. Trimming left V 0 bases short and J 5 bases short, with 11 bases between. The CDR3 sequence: CASSLDKFAETQYF. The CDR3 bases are TGTGCCAGCAGCTTGGATAAGTTCGCGGAGACCCAGTACTTC.

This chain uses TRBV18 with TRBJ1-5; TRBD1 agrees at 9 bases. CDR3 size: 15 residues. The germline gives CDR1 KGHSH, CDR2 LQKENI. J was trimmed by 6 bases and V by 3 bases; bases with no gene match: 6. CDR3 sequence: CASSPGQGGGQPQHF. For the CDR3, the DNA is TGTGCCAGCTCACCGGGACAGGGCGGCGGTCAGCCCCAGCATTTT.

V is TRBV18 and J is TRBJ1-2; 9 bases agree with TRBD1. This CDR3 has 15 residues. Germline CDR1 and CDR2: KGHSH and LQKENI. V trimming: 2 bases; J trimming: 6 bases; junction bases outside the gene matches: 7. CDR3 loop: CASSPRGQGFDGYTF. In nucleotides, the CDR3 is TGTGCCAGCTCACCAAGGGGACAGGGTTTCGATGGCTACACCTTC.

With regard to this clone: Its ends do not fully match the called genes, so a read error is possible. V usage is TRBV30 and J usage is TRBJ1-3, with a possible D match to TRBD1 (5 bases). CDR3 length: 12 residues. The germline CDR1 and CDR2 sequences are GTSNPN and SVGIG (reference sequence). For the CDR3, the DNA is TGTGCCTGGGCAGGGACTGGAAACAACATATATTTT. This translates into CAWAGTGNNIYF.

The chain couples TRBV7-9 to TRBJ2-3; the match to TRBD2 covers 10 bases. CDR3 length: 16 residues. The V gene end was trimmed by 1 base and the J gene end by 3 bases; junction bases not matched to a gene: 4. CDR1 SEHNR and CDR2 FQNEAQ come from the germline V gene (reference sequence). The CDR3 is CASSLGLAGVTDTQYF. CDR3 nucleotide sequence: TGTGCCAGCAGCTTAGGGCTAGCGGGAGTGACAGATACGCAGTATTTT.

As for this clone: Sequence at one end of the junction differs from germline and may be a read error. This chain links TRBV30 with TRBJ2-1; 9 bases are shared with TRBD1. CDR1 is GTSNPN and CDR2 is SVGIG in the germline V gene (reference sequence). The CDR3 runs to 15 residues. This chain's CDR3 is CAGSVPDRGAGDEFF. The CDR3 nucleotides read TGTGCCGGGAGTGTCCCTGACAGGGGGGCGGGGGATGAGTTCTTC. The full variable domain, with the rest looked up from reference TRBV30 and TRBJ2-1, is SQTIHQWPATLVQPVGSPLSLECTVEGTSNPNLYWYRQAAGRGLQLLFYSVGIGQISSEVPQNLSASRPQDRQFILSSKKLLLSDSGFYLCAGSVPDRGAGDEFFGPGTRLTVL.